This TCR beta chain was identified in a study of blood T cells in healthy people across ages (dated by TCRdb to about 2015). Concerning the study at large: Template switching captured roughly one uniquely barcoded TCR beta cDNA molecule per two T cells in model experiments. Age-related changes in TCR beta repertoire diversity were measured in the study by deep sequencing normalized with unique cDNA molecular identifiers. The donors were divided into four age groups: young (average approximately 17 years), middle-aged (about 40), aged (under 70) and long-lived (nearly 85). To avoid experimental bias, donors of different ages were distributed randomly across sequencing lanes. Using the same blood draw, the study looked at two additional independent replicas of 1 million unique cDNA reads for two donors, one aged 18 to 29 and the other aged 80 or older. Here is what the overall study found, with its caveats: Because profiling used bulk unsorted PBMCs, naive and antigen-experienced compartments could not be compared conclusively. The CMV infection status of donors was not known, potentially confounding age-related changes in expanded clonotypes. Compared with the aged group, more naive CD4+ T cells, fewer expanded clones and increased TCR diversity were shown by the long-lived group, suggesting age selection. Estimates of total diversity based on one million sequenced T cells were regarded as lower bounds and as underestimates. Observed TCR beta diversity per million T cells fell roughly linearly with age, and a significant reduction was already apparent by age roughly 40. Observed TCR beta diversity correlated strongly with the percentage of naive T cells measured by flow cytometry.

The roughly 39 donors, aged roughly 6 to 100 years, were systemically healthy Caucasian individuals from Russia. About 10 milliliters of peripheral blood were collected from each donor into EDTA-treated Vacutainer tubes. Ficoll-Paque density-gradient centrifugation was used to isolate PBMCs, with at least 6 million obtained per sample. Trizol reagent was used to extract total RNA from the PBMCs, yielding at least 6 micrograms per sample. For every donor, an aliquot of PBMCs went through flow cytometry to measure the percentages of naive CD45RAhigh/CD27high T cells. V loses 6 bases, J loses 0 bases, and the germline ends lie 20 bases apart. The germline V gene (reference sequence) specifies DFQATT as CDR1 and SNEGSKA as CDR2. The CDR3 starts with the cysteine, ends with the phenylalanine, and has 17 residues. Kept here is only the CDR3 DNA, which spans 51 bases and is read in frame from base 1. This clonotype has only a few counts. Its antigen is unknown. It has no much larger one-base neighbor in the sample; base qualities were not kept.

Receptors were amplified or captured by 5' RACE. The run used an Illumina HiSeq 2500. A second PCR of about 7 to 12 cycles was performed with a sample-barcoded 5' primer and a J-beta primer mix. Each TCR beta cDNA molecule received a unique molecular identifier from a template-switch 5' adaptor carrying 12 random nucleotides. At least 2.5 million CDR3-containing paired-end reads were obtained from each sample. First-strand cDNA synthesis was performed from all RNA using the Mint cDNA synthesis kit, with priming by a TRBC-specific oligonucleotide. All cDNA was treated with uracil-DNA glycosylase and then went through a first 18-cycle PCR with the universal primers M1SS and BC2_uni_R. The original methods were these. Normalization of each sample was performed by random selection of 1 million high-quality reads, each carrying a distinct molecular identifier. Reads sharing molecular identifiers were discarded rather than binned into consensus sequences. MiTCR, with a Q25 quality threshold and the strictest error-elimination algorithm, was used for CDR3 identification, clonotype clustering and error correction. Lower-bound total TCR beta diversity was estimated with a nonparametric unseen species model using Euler transformation. TCRdb trimmed the raw reads at Q25, called clones with MiXCR and kept productive beta chains. Rows merge per CDR3 protein into single entries with the most common DNA and genes. The V and J calls follow TCRdb's processing rather than the paper's. Across this sample there are about 1,400,000 distinct CDR3 sequences, with approximately 59% seen only once. Roughly 6.3% of the sample belongs to the ten largest clones.

The V and J genes are TRBV20-1 and TRBJ1-4; TRBD1 is a weak D gene call, 6 bases matching. The source of this sequence is a man between 18 and 29 years old in good health. Sequenced sample: blood. The CDR3 here reads CSAWGEGGIATNEKLFF. The DNA is as follows: TGCAGTGCCTGGGGAGAGGGGGGTATTGCAACTAATGAAAAACTGTTTTTT.